The clone carrying this TCR beta chain was recorded many times. Its antigen remains unidentified. The entry originates in a study of molecular identifiers for immune sequencing clone quantification. Study results and limitations: Clones of above 20 RNA copies carried over 99% of effector molecules; in naive cells they carried under 1%. Spiked TCR RNA from one Jurkat cell reportedly showed up when mixed among 800,000 to 1,000,000 naive cells.

Previously published methods and listed TCR primers were used for the bulk TCR libraries. TCRdb reprocessed the PCR reads with MiXCR, giving one entry per CDR3 protein. The sample has around 480,000 distinct CDR3 sequences; less than 30% are singletons. The CDR3 covers 13 residues. The germline V gene encodes CDR1 SQVTM and CDR2 ANQGSEA. V lost 4 bases and J lost 0, with 7 bases in between. The sequence was collected from a human donor in good health. Some libraries in this study had Jurkat cell RNA spiked in. The gene calls are TRBV29-1 and TRBJ2-4; D not resolved. Material for sequencing was naive CD8+ T cells from blood, with Jurkat cell RNA spiked in. Subset defined: FACS-sorted CD8+CD4-CCR7+CD45RA+ naive T cells. The CDR3 is CSVVALAKNIQYF. The CDR3 bases are TGCAGCGTTGTGGCCCTAGCCAAAAACATTCAGTACTTC.